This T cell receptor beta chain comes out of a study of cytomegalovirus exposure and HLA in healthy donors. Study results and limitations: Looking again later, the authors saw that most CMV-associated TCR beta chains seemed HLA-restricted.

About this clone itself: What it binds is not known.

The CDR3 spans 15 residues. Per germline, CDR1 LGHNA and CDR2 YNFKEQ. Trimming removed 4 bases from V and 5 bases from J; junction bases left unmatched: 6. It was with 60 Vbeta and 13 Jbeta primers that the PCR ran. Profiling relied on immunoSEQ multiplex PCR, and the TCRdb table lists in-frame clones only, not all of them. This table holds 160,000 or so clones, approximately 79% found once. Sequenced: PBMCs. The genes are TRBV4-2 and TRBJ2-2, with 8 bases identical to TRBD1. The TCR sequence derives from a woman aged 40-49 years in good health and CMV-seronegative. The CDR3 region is CASSPGQGLTGELFF. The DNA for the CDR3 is TGTGCCAGCAGCCCTGGACAGGGTTTGACCGGGGAGCTGTTTTTT.